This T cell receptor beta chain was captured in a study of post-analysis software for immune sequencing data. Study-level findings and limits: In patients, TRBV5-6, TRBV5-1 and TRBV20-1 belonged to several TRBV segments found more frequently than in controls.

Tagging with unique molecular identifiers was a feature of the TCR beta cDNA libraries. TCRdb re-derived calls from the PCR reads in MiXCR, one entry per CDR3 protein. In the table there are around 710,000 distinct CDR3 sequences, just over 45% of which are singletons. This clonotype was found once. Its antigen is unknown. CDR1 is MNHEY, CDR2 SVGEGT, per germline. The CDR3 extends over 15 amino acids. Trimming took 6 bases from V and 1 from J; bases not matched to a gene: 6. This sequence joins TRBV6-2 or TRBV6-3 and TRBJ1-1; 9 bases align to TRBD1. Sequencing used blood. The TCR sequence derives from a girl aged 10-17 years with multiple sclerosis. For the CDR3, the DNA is TGTGCCAGCAGCCTACAGGGGGCCGAGAACACTGAAGCTTTCTTT. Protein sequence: CASSLQGAENTEAFF.